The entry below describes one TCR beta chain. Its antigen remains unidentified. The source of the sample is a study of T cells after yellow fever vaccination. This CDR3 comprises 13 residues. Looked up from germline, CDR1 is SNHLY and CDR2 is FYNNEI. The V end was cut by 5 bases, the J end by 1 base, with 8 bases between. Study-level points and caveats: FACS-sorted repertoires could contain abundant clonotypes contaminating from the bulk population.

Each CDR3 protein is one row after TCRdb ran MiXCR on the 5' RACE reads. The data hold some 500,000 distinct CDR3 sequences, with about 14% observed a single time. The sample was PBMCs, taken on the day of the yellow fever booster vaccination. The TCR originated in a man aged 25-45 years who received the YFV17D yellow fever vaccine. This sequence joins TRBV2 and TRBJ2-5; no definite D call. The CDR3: CASSRGIQETQYF. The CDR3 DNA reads TGTGCCAGCAGTCGAGGTATCCAAGAGACCCAGTACTTC.